This T cell receptor (beta chain) stems from a study of OX40 agonist ivuxolimab in advanced cancers. For the study at large: Clinicians treated patients with ivuxolimab, an agonistic anti-OX40 (CD134) antibody. Eligibility admitted prior anti-PD-1, anti-PD-L1 or anti-CTLA-4 therapy; 40% had some. Averaging about 60 years in age, with a range of roughly 20 to 90, the cohort was about 83% male.

Systemic immunosuppression or a history of autoimmune disease excluded patients. The CDR3 loop spans 14 amino acids. The germline CDR1 and CDR2 sequences are WNHNN and SYGVQD (reference sequence). Trimming removed 2 bases from V and 5 bases from J, with 12 bases in between. The repertoire was sequenced with immunoSEQ multiplex PCR; TCRdb's copy has only in-frame clones and lacks some. The data contain tens of thousands of clones, about nine tenths of them singletons. This TCR was sampled from an adult with an advanced solid tumor such as melanoma, head and neck, liver or kidney cancer. Sequenced here: CD4+ or CD8+ T cells sorted from blood, sampled in a trial of the OX40 agonist ivuxolimab. This sequence joins TRBV10-1 and TRBJ2-5, with TRBD2 as a possible D gene (5 bases). DNA of the CDR3: TGCGCCAGCAGTGAGATCTCCCCGGGGGAGACCCAGTACTTC. Translated, it gives CASSEISPGETQYF.